The sample holds many counts of the clone carrying this T cell receptor beta chain. The sample originates from a study of spatial heterogeneity in lung cancer. Study-wide background: Beta-chain sequences were consistently detected more often than alpha-chain sequences.

Each TCR cDNA molecule bore a unique molecular identifier. In TCRdb, the 5' RACE reads were re-called with MiXCR into one record per CDR3 protein. The sample lists 23,000 or so distinct CDR3 sequences; 7% were seen once. The time point: sample taken at primary tumor resection. Approximately 70 TRACERx patients with early, untreated non-small cell lung cancer donated samples. Trimming cost V 6 bases and J 5 bases, with 14 bases left between them. CDR1 and CDR2 from the germline V gene are MGHRA and YSYEKL. The CDR3 is 13 residues long. The chain recombines TRBV4-1 with TRBJ2-7; possibly TRBD1 for D (5 bases). This receptor was identified in a male donor with early-stage non-small cell lung cancer. The specimen was PBMCs, collected at surgery. The CDR3 nucleotides read TGCGCCAGCAGAGGTCAGGGTCAGGACGAGCAGTACTTC. Translating it yields CASRGQGQDEQYF.